Listed here is a single TCR beta chain. Antigen: not known. One end of the junction varies from germline; a read error may be responsible. Donors consisted of healthy bone marrow donors. This entry belongs to a study of cytomegalovirus exposure and HLA in healthy donors. The CDR3 length is 13 residues. Germline values: CDR1 SEHNR, CDR2 FQNEAQ (reference sequence). PCR primers comprised 60 Vbeta and 13 Jbeta primers. Clones were sequenced by immunoSEQ multiplex PCR, and TCRdb holds only the in-frame ones, with some missing. The table includes 110,000 or so clones, over 80% detected once. General observations from the study: Presence/absence results assume similar sequencing depth per donor, which may not hold. Accurate prediction of HLA-A and HLA-B alleles (for most subjects) was reportedly achieved from TCR beta sequences.

The chain joins TRBV7-9 to TRBJ1-2; 10 nucleotides agree with TRBD1. The origin of this receptor is a man aged 25 to 40 in good health and CMV-seropositive. The sample consisted of PBMCs. The CDR3 protein is CASSPGQGGTWDF. The CDR3 coding sequence is TGTGCCAGCAGCCCCGGACAGGGGGGGACTTGGGACTTC.